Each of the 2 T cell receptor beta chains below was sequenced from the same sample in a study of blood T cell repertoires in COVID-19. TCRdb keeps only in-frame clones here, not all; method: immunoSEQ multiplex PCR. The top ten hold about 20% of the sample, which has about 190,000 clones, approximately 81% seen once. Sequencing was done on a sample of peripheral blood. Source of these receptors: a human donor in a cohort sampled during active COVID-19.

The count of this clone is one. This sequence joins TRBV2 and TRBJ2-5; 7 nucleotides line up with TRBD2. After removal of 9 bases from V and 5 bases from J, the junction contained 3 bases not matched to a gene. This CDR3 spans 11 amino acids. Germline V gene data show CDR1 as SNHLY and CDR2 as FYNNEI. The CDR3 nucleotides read TGTGCCAGTCTCGGGGGGGAGACCCAGTACTTC. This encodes CASLGGETQYF.

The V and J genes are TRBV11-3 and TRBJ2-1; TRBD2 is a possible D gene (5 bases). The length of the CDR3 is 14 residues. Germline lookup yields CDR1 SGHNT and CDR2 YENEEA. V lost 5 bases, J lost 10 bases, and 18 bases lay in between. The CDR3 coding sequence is TGTGCCAGCAGCCCAGAAGGGCCGGACTTCGAGCAGTTCTTC. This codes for CASSPEGPDFEQFF.